One and the same sample provided the 17 T cell receptor beta chains below, sequenced in a study of spatial heterogeneity in lung cancer. Study results and limitations: Counts that tracked tumor mutation counts were those of expanded intratumoral alpha and beta TCRs.

The time point is: sample taken at primary tumor resection. TCRdb used MiXCR to reprocess the 5' RACE reads, holding one entry per CDR3 protein. The profile covers around 18,000 distinct CDR3 sequences, with roughly 5.8% appearing a single time and about a tenth taken by the ten largest. Their recognized antigens are unknown. The material was lung tumor tissue, obtained at surgery. These receptors were taken from a female donor with early-stage non-small cell lung cancer.

This clonotype was seen repeatedly, ten times or more. Because this beta chain is a stray read in a library intended to capture alpha chains, its abundance should not be given much weight. As DNA, the CDR3 is TGTGCCAGCAGCCCCTCAGTAGGGGGCACTGAAGCTTTCTTT. Translation gives CASSPSVGGTEAFF. V is TRBV3-1 and J is TRBJ1-1; D may be TRBD1 (6 bases). The CDR3 spans 14 residues. Germline values: CDR1 LGHDT, CDR2 YNNKEL (reference sequence). Trimming pared 4 bases from V and 4 bases from J, leaving 13 bases between. The full variable domain, rest sourced from reference TRBV3-1 and TRBJ1-1, is DTAVSQTPKYLVTQMGNDKSIKCEQNLGHDTMYWYKQDSKKFLKIMFSYNNKELIINETVPNRFSPKSPDKAHLNLHINSLELGDSAVYFCASSPSVGGTEAFFGQGTRLTVV.

This clonotype was picked up many times. This beta chain is a stray read from a library made for alpha chains; its abundance is not meaningful. V gene TRBV4-2 combines with J gene TRBJ2-5; 8 nucleotides align to TRBD2. V lost 4 bases to trimming and J lost 0 bases; unmatched junction nucleotides: 7. The germline gives CDR1 LGHNA, CDR2 YNFKEQ. This CDR3 comprises 16 residues. Here the CDR3 reads CASSPGGRLNQETQYF. The CDR3, as DNA: TGTGCCAGCAGCCCGGGCGGGAGGCTAAACCAAGAGACCCAGTACTTC.

Ten or more counts support this clonotype. The library was built for alpha chains, so this beta chain is an off-target read and its size means little. The chain is built from TRBV28 and TRBJ1-2; tentative D call: TRBD1 (6 bases). This CDR3 comprises 15 residues. V lost 6 bases, J lost 3 bases, and 17 bases lay in between. The germline CDR1 and CDR2 sequences are MDHEN and SYDVKM. The CDR3 DNA follows: TGTGCCAGCAGAAGGAGACAGGCCCGGGACTATGGCTACACCTTC. It is translated as CASRRRQARDYGYTF.

This clonotype was counted ten times or more. With the library built for alpha chains, this beta chain is off target and its frequency is not meaningful. The rearrangement joins TRBV20-1 to TRBJ2-5, with D tentatively TRBD2 (6 bases). CDR1 DFQATT and CDR2 SNEGSKA come from the germline V gene (reference sequence). This CDR3 has 14 residues. V shed 6 bases and J shed 1 base, with 15 bases lying between them. CDR3 DNA: TGCAGTGCCAGAAGGGGTAGCGGCCAAGAGACCCAGTACTTC. Encoded protein: CSARRGSGQETQYF.

This clonotype was seen at least ten times. This beta chain is a stray sequence in a library constructed for alpha chains; its clone size is not meaningful. This chain joins TRBV27 and TRBJ2-7, with D hard to call. The CDR3 covers 13 residues. The V gene's germline CDR1 is MNHEY and CDR2 SMNVEV (reference sequence). V was pared by 9 bases and J by 0 bases, with 12 bases between. The CDR3 region is CASLDPYSYEQYF. Written as DNA, the CDR3 is TGTGCCAGTTTAGACCCATACTCCTACGAGCAGTACTTC.

As to this clonotype: This beta chain turned up in a library designed for alpha chains; as an off-target read, its abundance says little. The J gene is TRBJ1-1, the V gene TRBV20-1; the D gene is possibly TRBD1 (6 bases). Germline loops: CDR1 DFQATT, CDR2 SNEGSKA (reference sequence). V was shortened by 3 bases and J by 2 bases, with 13 bases between the two germline ends. The CDR3 is made up of 14 amino acids. CDR3 nucleotides: TGCAGTGCTAGGTCGGGGGGCGTAAACACTGAAGCTTTCTTT. It specifies CSARSGGVNTEAFF.

This clonotype came up a few times. This beta chain is an off-target read within a library intended for alpha chains, so its frequency means little. This chain connects TRBV7-3 to TRBJ1-1, with D uncertain. The V and J ends lost 4 bases and 4 bases respectively, with 10 bases between them. The CDR3 covers 13 residues. Per the germline V gene, CDR1 is SGHTA and CDR2 is FQGTGA. Written as DNA, the CDR3 is TGTGCCAGCAGCTCGAGGTGGGGCACTGAAGCTTTCTTT. Its translation is CASSSRWGTEAFF.

In this sample, this clonotype turned up many times. This beta chain is an unintended read in a library built for alpha chains; its size means little. The rearrangement joins TRBV10-2 to TRBJ1-5; 7 bases are a match to TRBD1. With 7 bases clipped from V and 4 bases from J, the junction kept 4 bases outside the gene matches. Germline loops: CDR1 WSHSY, CDR2 SAAADI. The CDR3 extends over 13 amino acids. The CDR3 sequence: CASKAGGNQPQHF. The CDR3 bases are TGCGCCAGCAAGGCAGGGGGGAATCAGCCCCAGCATTTT.

This clonotype was seen ten or more times. Found in a library prepared for alpha chains, this beta chain is an off-target read, and its abundance has little meaning. The rearrangement joins TRBV9 to TRBJ1-4; perhaps TRBD1 as D (5 bases). This CDR3 region has 15 residues. Looked up from germline, CDR1 is SGDLS and CDR2 is YYNGEE. Trimming stripped 2 bases from V and 3 bases from J, with 11 bases between. The CDR3 reads CASSVEGAPNEKLFF. The CDR3 bases are TGTGCCAGCAGCGTGGAAGGGGCACCTAATGAAAAACTGTTTTTT.

This clonotype was observed a handful of times. This beta chain represents an off-target read in a library built for alpha chains; its size is of limited meaning. The CDR3 DNA sequence: TGCGCCAGCAGCTTGGCCGACAGGGGATTTAGTGAAGCTTTCTTT. It is translated as CASSLADRGFSEAFF. V is TRBV5-1 and J is TRBJ1-1; 8 nucleotides line up with TRBD1. The CDR3 is made up of 15 amino acids. Germline lookup yields CDR1 SGHRS and CDR2 YFSETQ. Trimming took 0 bases from V and 7 from J; bases not matched to a gene: 8.

About this clonotype itself: A clone one base away is much larger, so this may be a read error. This beta chain appears as a stray read in a library generated for alpha chains; its size is not informative. The chain is built from TRBV12-3 or TRBV12-4 and TRBJ1-5; D perhaps matches TRBD1 (6 bases). This CDR3 is 13 amino acids long. With 6 bases removed from V and 2 bases from J, the gap between germline ends came to 8 bases. For the CDR3, the DNA is TGTGCCAGCAGCGACAGGTGCAATCAGCCCCAGCATTTT. It yields the protein CASSDRCNQPQHF.

This clonotype is medium-sized within its sample. The library was prepared for alpha chains; this beta chain is a stray read, so its frequency means little. V is TRBV9 and J is TRBJ2-1, with D possibly TRBD2 on 6 matching bases. V gave up 4 bases and J gave up 4 bases, with 12 bases separating them. Germline V gives CDR1 SGDLS, CDR2 YYNGEE. CDR3 length: 14 amino acids. CDR3 DNA sequence: TGTGCCAGCAGCTATAGCGGAAATTACAATGAGCAGTTCTTC. Its translation is CASSYSGNYNEQFF.

This clonotype was observed at least ten times. Little can be read into the size of this beta chain, an off-target read in a library designed for alpha chains. The chain joins TRBV5-1 to TRBJ2-5; TRBD2 is a possible D gene (6 bases). The V gene lost 3 bases and the J gene lost 2 bases, with 14 bases spanning the gap. Germline V gives CDR1 SGHRS, CDR2 YFSETQ. The CDR3 runs 15 residues. DNA of the CDR3: TGCGCCAGCAGCTCCGAATGGGGGACTCAAGAGACCCAGTACTTC. Translated: CASSSEWGTQETQYF.

As for this clonotype: This beta chain appears as a stray read in a library generated for alpha chains; its size is not informative. The rearrangement links TRBV9 to TRBJ1-3, with D perhaps matching TRBD1 (6 bases). CDR1 is SGDLS and CDR2 is YYNGEE in the germline V gene. This CDR3 has 15 amino acids. V lost 4 bases and J 0 bases, leaving 11 bases between the germline ends. The CDR3: CASSPGQNSGNTIYF. The CDR3 nucleotides are TGTGCCAGCAGCCCAGGACAGAACTCTGGAAACACCATATATTTT.

At least ten counts were recorded for this clonotype. This beta chain was picked up by a library intended for alpha chains and is off target, so its count carries little meaning. The chain is built from TRBV28 and TRBJ2-3; unclear D gene. The CDR3 consists of 13 residues. The V gene's germline CDR1 is MDHEN and CDR2 SYDVKM. Trimming stripped 2 bases from V and 2 bases from J, with 5 bases between. The CDR3 DNA reads TGTGCCAGCAGTTTAGGATCCACAGATACGCAGTATTTT. Amino acid sequence: CASSLGSTDTQYF.

This clonotype was counted many times. This beta chain turned up in a library designed for alpha chains; as an off-target read, its abundance says little. The chain recombines TRBV4-2 with TRBJ2-3; weak D call: TRBD1 (6 bases). This CDR3 has 16 amino acids. V was trimmed by 3 bases and J by 7 bases, leaving 20 bases between them. Germline assignment: CDR1 LGHNA and CDR2 YNFKEQ. CDR3 DNA: TGTGCCAGCAGCCAGATGGGGGACACCCTCGGGAATACGCAGTATTTT. Its protein is CASSQMGDTLGNTQYF.

Details on this clonotype: Since it is a stray read in a library aimed at alpha chains, this beta chain has a size that is not meaningful. The chain joins TRBV10-3 to TRBJ2-3; 11 bases match TRBD2. Trimming took 6 bases from V and 4 from J; bases not matched to a gene: 9. Germline V gene lookup returns CDR1 ENHRY and CDR2 SYGVKD. CDR3 length equals 16 residues. Here the CDR3 reads CAIRSGTSGLADTQYF. In DNA, the CDR3 is TGTGCCATCAGATCCGGGACTAGCGGCCTCGCAGATACGCAGTATTTT.